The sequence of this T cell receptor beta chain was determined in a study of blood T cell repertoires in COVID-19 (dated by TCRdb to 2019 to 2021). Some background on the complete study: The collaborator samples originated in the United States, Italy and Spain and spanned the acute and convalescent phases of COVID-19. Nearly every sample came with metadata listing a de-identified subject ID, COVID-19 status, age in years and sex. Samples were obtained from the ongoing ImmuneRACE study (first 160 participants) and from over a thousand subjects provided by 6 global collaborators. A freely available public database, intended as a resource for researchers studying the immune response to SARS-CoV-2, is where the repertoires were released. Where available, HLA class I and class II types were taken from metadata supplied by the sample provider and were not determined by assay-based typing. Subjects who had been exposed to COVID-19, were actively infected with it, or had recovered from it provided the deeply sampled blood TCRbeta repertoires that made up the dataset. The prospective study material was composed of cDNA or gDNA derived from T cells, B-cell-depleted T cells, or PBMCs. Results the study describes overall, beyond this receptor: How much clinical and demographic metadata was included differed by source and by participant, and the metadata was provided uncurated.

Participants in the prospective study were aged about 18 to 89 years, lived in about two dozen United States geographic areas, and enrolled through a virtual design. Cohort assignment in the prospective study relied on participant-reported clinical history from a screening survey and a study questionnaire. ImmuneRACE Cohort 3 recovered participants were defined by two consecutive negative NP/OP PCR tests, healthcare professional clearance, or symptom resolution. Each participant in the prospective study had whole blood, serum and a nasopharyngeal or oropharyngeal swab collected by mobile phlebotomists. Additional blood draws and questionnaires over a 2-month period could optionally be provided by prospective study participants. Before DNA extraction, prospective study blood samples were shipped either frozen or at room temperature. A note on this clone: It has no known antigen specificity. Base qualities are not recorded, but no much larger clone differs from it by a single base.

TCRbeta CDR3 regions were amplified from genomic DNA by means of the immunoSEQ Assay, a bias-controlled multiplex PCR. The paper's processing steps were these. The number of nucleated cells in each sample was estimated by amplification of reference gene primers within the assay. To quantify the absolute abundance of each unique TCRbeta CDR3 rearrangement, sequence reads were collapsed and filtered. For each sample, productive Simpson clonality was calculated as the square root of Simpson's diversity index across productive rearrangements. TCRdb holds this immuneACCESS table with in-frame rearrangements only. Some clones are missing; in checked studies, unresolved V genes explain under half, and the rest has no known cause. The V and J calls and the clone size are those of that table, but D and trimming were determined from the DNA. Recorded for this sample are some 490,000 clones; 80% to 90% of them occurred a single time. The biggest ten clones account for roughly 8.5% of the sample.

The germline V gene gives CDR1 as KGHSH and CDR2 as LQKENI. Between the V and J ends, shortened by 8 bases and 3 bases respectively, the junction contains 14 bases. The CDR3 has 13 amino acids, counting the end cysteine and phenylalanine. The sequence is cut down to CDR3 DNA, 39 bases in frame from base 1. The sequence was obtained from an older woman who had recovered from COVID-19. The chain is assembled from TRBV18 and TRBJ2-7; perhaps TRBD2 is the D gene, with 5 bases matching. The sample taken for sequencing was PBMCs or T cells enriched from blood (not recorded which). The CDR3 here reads CASARELNYEQYF. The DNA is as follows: TGTGCCAGCGCCCGGGAATTAAACTACGAGCAGTACTTC.